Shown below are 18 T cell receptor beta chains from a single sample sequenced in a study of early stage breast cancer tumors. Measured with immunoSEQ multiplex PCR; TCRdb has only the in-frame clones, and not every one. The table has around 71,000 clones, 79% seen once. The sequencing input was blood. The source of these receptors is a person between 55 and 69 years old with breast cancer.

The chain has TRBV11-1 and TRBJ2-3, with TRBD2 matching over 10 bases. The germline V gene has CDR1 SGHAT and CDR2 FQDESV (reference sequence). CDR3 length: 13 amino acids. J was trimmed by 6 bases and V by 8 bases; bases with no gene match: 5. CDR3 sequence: CASRAGGWDTQYF. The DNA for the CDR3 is TGTGCCAGCCGAGCGGGGGGGTGGGATACGCAGTATTTT.

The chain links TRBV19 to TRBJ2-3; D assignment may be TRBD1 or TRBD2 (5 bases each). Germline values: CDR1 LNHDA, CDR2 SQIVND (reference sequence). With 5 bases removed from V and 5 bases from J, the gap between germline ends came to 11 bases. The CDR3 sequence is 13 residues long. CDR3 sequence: CASSRPGRDTQYF. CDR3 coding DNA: TGTGCCAGTAGTCGGCCAGGGAGAGATACGCAGTATTTT.

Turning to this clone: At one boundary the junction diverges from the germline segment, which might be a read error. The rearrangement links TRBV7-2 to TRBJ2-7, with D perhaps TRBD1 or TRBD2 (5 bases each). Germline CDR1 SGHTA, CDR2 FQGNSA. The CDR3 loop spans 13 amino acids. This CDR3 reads CASSRDRTYEQYF. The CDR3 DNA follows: TGTGCCAGCAGCCGGGACCGGACCTATGAGCAGTACTTC.

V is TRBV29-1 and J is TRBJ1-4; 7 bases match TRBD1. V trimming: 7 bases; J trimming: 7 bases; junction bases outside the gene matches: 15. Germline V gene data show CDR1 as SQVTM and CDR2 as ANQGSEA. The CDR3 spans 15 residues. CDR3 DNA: TGCAGCGCTGGGGGTAGGCAGGGGGTGTCTGAAAAACTGTTTTTT. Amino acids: CSAGGRQGVSEKLFF.

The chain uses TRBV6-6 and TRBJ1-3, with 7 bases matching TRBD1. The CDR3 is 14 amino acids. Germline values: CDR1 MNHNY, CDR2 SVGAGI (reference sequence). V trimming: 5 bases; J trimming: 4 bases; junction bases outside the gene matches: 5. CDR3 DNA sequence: TGTGCCAGCAGTACAGGAGGGGGCGGAAACACCATATATTTT. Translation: CASSTGGGGNTIYF.

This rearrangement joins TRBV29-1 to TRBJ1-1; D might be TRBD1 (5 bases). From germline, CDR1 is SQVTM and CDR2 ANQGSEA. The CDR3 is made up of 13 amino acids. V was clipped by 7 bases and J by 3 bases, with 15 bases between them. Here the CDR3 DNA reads TGCAGCGCTAGTGGGGGGGTATACACTGAAGCTTTCTTT. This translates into CSASGGVYTEAFF.

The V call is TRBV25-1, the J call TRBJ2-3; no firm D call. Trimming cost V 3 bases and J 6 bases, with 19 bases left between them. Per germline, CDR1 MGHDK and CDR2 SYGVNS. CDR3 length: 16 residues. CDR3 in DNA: TGTGCCAGCAGTGACCCCGTGGGTAGCTGGGATGATACGCAGTATTTT. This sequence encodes CASSDPVGSWDDTQYF. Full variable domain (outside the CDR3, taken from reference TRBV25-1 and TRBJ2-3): EADIYQTPRYLVIGTGKKITLECSQTMGHDKMYWYQQDPGMELHLIHYSYGVNSTEKGDLSSESTVSRIRTEHFPLTLESARPSHTSQYLCASSDPVGSWDDTQYFGPGTRLTVL.

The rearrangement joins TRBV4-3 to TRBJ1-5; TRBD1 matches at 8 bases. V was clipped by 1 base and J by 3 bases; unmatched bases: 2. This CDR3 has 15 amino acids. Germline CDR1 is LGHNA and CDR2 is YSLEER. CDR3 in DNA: TGCGCCAGCAGCCAAGGACAGGGGCCCAATCAGCCCCAGCATTTT. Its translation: CASSQGQGPNQPQHF.

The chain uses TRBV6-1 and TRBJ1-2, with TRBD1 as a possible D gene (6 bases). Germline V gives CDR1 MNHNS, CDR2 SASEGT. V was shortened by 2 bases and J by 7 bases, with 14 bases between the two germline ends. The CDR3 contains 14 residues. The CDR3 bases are TGTGCCAGCAGTGAAAGAATCGTCAGGGGTGGCTACACCTTC. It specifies CASSERIVRGGYTF.

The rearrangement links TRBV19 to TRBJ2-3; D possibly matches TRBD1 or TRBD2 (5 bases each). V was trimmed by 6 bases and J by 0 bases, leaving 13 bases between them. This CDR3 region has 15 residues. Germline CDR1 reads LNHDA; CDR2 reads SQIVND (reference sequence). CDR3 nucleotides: TGTGCCAGTAGATCCCCTCGGGACAGCACAGATACGCAGTATTTT. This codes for CASRSPRDSTDTQYF.

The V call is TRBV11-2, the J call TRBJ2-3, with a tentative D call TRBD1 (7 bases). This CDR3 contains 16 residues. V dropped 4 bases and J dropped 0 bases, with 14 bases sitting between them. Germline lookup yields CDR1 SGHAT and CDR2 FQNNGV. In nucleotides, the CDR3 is TGTGCCAGCAGCTCTCCAGGGGGGATTAGCACAGATACGCAGTATTTT. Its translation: CASSSPGGISTDTQYF.

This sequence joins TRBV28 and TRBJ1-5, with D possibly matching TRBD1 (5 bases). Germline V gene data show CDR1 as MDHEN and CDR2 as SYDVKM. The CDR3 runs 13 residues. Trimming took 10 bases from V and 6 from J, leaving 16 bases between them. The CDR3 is CATTPLRGQPQHF. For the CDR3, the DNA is TGTGCCACCACCCCTCTAAGGGGTCAGCCCCAGCATTTT. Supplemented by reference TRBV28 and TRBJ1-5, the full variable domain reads DVKVTQSSRYLVKRTGEKVFLECVQDMDHENMFWYRQDPGLGLRLIYFSYDVKMKEKGDIPEGYSVSREKKERFSLILESASTNQTSMYLCATTPLRGQPQHFGDGTRLSIL.

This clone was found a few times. CDR3 region: CASSNTGTYEQYF. Here the CDR3 DNA reads TGTGCCAGTAGCAACACAGGGACCTACGAGCAGTACTTC. This chain joins TRBV19 and TRBJ2-7; D perhaps matches TRBD1 (6 bases). Per the germline V gene, CDR1 is LNHDA and CDR2 is SQIVND (reference sequence). This CDR3 contains 13 residues. V lost 6 bases and J 2 bases, leaving 11 bases between the germline ends.

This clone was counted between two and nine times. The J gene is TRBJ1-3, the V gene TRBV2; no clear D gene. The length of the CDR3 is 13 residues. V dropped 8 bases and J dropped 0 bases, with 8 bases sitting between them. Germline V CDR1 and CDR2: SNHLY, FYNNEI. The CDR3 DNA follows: TGTGCCAGCGTCCAGGACTCTGGAAACACCATATATTTT. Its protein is CASVQDSGNTIYF.

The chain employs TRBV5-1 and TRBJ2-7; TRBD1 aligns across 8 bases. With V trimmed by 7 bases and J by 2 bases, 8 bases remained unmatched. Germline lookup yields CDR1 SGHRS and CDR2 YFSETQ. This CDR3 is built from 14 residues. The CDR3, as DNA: TGCGCCAGCGCTTTGGACAGGGTGACCTACGAGCAGTACTTC. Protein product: CASALDRVTYEQYF.

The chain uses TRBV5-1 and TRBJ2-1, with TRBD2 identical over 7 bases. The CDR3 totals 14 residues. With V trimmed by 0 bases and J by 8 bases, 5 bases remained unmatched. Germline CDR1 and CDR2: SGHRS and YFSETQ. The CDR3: CASSLGAGDDEQFF. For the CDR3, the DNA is TGCGCCAGCAGCTTGGGGGCGGGGGACGATGAGCAGTTCTTC. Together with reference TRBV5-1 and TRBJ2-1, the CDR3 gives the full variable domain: KAGVTQTPRYLIKTRGQQVTLSCSPISGHRSVSWYQQTPGQGLQFLFEYFSETQRNKGNFPGRFSGRQFSNSRSEMNVSTLELGDSALYLCASSLGAGDDEQFFGPGTRLTVL.

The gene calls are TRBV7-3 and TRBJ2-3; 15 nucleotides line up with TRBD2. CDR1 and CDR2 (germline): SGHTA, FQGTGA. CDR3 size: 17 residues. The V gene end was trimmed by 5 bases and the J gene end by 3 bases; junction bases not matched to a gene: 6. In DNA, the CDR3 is TGTGCCAGCAGCCTACCTGGACTAGCGGGGGGGACAGATACGCAGTATTTT. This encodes CASSLPGLAGGTDTQYF. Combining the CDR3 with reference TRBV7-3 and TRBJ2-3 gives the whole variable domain GAGVSQTPSNKVTEKGKYVELRCDPISGHTALYWYRQSLGQGPEFLIYFQGTGAADDSGLPNDRFFAVRPEGSVSTLKIQRTERGDSAVYLCASSLPGLAGGTDTQYFGPGTRLTVL.

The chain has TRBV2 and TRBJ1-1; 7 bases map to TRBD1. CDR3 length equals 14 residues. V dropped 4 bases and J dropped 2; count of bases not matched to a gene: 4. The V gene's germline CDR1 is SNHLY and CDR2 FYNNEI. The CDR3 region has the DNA TGTGCCAGCAGTGCCGGGACAGCCAACACTGAAGCTTTCTTT. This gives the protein CASSAGTANTEAFF.